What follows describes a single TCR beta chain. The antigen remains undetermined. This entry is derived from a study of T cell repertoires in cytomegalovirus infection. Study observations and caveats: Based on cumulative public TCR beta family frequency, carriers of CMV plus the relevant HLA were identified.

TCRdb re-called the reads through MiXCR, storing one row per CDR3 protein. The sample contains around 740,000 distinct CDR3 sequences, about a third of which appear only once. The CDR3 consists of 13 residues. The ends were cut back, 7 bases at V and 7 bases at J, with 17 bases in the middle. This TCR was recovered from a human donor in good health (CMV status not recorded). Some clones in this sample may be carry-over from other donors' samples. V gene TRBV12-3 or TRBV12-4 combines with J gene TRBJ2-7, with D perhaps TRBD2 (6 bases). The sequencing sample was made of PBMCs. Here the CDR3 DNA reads TGTGCCAGCAACCAGGGACTCTCGGGGGAGCAGTACTTC. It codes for CASNQGLSGEQYF.